This T cell receptor beta chain was identified in a study of T cell responses to AZD1222 COVID-19 vaccine (dated by TCRdb to the early 2020s). Notes on the research overall: TCR sequencing covered about 230 trial participants: around 210 given two doses of AZD1222 and 26 given two doses of MenACWY control vaccine. Enrollment into the trials was organized by age into subgroups of 18-55, 56-69 and 70-plus years, and those subgroups contained roughly 150, 30 and 60 TCR-sequenced participants, respectively.

Explained via the paper, the time point label denotes: baseline before first vaccination. The treatment or condition label, as the study defines it: meningococcal conjugate vaccine given as trial control. The vaccinee samples were drawn from two UK trials, COV001 and COV002, one of which was a single-blind randomized controlled phase 2/3 trial testing AZD1222 (ChAdOx1 nCoV-19) in healthy adults. For TCRbeta chain sequencing, PBMC samples were collected from trial participants at day 0 and at day 28 after the second dose. Worth noting for this clone: Its antigen is currently not known. Base-call qualities are not available, and no considerably larger clone is one nucleotide away.

Study-wide conclusions, independent of this receptor: The vaccine-associated CD4 TCRs covered the entire spike protein, and the dominant responses fell in regions 160-218 and 743-854. The 56-69-year group was small, and its depth increase did not reach significance, likely because of low power. Reportedly, close to half of the unique spike-specific TCRs recognized epitopes lying outside the regions that are mutated in the B.1.351 and B.1.1.7 variants. Because no samples from the day 14 peak response were available, repertoires could be characterized only after the peak T cell response. After two AZD1222 doses, spike-specific TCR breadth and depth were significantly higher than at day 0 and than in MenACWY recipients. Most participants were white British and females outnumbered males, and the authors suggested that clonal diversity may have been underestimated. Only five to seven AZD1222 recipients were SARS-CoV-2 seropositive at baseline, limiting conclusions about previously exposed vaccinees.

CDR1 and CDR2, per the germline V gene (reference sequence), are LNHDA and SQIVND. The trim is 7 bases for V and 0 bases for J, with a gap of 13 bases between the germline ends. The CDR3 sequence holds 15 residues, the cysteine and phenylalanine included. Of all the DNA, just the CDR3 is kept, 45 bases in frame from base 1. The CDR3 regions of human TCRbeta chains were subjected to immunosequencing. Processing in the source paper ran as follows. Repertoire TCRs were checked for matches against a reference library of SARS-CoV-2-specific TCRs that had been generated using the MIRA antigen-specificity platform. Breadth was defined as the fraction of unique TCRs that were SARS-CoV-2-associated. Depth was defined as the fraction of total T cells that were SARS-CoV-2-associated. Using the MIRA data, each spike-specific TCR was mapped to the spike region that the TCR reacts to and placed in a CD4 or CD8 class. Log10-transformed breadth and depth values were compared by one-way ANOVA with Sidak's multiple comparisons tests. What TCRdb holds here is the immuneACCESS table cut down to in-frame rearrangements. Part of the clones is not present; checked against another copy, under half of the missing clones reflect an unresolved V gene, and the others are unexplained. The DNA gave D and trimming, while V, J and clone size come from that table. This sample lists about 120,000 clones; roughly 87% were detected once. Around 4.5% of the sample is taken by the ten largest.

This TCR derives from an adult in good health. This specimen consisted of peripheral blood, obtained on day 0 of MenACWY control vaccination. The chain was built from TRBV19 and TRBJ2-1, with the D gene call left open. CDR3 protein: CASTPFRSSYNEQFF. The bases read TGTGCCAGTACCCCCTTTAGGAGCTCCTACAATGAGCAGTTCTTC.